This TCR beta chain was observed in a study of CXCR3-negative and CXCR3-positive naive CD8 T cells. The length of the CDR3 is 14 residues. The germline CDR1 and CDR2 sequences are SGHAT and FQNNGV. Turning to this clonotype: Its cognate antigen is unknown.

Study conclusions and caveats: Hydrophobicity of TRB CDR3s was greater in CXCR3-positive naive cells than in CXCR3-negative naive cells. Both naive subsets, CXCR3-negative and CXCR3-positive, displayed similar TRBV-TRBJ usage, unlike memory cells.

All TRB cDNA libraries came from 5' RACE performed with UMI labels. Following a re-call of the 5' RACE reads, TCRdb has one entry per CDR3 protein and lacks DNA. The sample includes 130,000 or so distinct CDR3 sequences. The receptor comes from a human donor in good health. Some clones in this sample may be carry-over from other donors' samples. The chain joins TRBV11-2 to TRBJ2-7; TCRdb designates TRBD1, a call that cannot be tested without DNA. Sequenced input: naive CXCR3+ CD8+ T cells from blood. Regarding subset: CD45RO-CCR7+CD27+CD95- naive CD8+ T cells expressing CXCR3 (TNR3+). CDR3 loop: CASSFGSQGSEQYF.